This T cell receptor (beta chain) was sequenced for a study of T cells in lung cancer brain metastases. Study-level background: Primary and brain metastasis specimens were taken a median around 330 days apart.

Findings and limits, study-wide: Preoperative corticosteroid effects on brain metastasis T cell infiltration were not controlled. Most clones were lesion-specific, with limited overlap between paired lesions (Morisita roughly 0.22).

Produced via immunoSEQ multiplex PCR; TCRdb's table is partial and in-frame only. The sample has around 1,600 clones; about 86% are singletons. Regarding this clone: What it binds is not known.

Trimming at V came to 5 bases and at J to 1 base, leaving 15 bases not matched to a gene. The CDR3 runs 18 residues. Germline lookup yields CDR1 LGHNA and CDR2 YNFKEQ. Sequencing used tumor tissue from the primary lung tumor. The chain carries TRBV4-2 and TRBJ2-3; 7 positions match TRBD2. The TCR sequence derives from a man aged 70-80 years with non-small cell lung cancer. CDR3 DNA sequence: TGTGCCAGCAGCTTGGTGAGGACCGCCGCGGGGGGCACAGATACGCAGTATTTT. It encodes CASSLVRTAAGGTDTQYF.